This T cell receptor (beta chain) was retrieved from a study of T cells of healthy individuals. V was clipped by 4 bases and J by 4 bases, with 23 bases between them. This CDR3 has 19 amino acids. Germline V gene lookup returns CDR1 SGHAT and CDR2 FQNNGV. TCRdb called the 5' RACE reads again in MiXCR, with one record for every CDR3 protein. The sample records roughly 87,000 distinct CDR3 sequences, around 17% being singletons. The chain employs TRBV11-2 and TRBJ2-6; D could derive from TRBD1 or TRBD2 (6 bases each). The receptor's source is a human donor in good health. Written as DNA, the CDR3 is TGTGCCAGCAGCTGGAGGGTCGGGACAAGTACTACCGGGGCCAACGTCCTGACTTTC. This codes for CASSWRVGTSTTGANVLTF. The full variable domain, in which reference TRBV11-2 and TRBJ2-6 provide the parts outside the CDR3, is EAGVAQSPRYKIIEKRQSVAFWCNPISGHATLYWYQQILGQGPKLLIQFQNNGVVDDSQLPKDRFSAERLKGVDSTLKIQPAKLEDSAVYLCASSWRVGTSTTGANVLTFGAGSRLTVL.